This T cell receptor beta chain was documented in a study of cytomegalovirus exposure and HLA in healthy donors. Whole-study findings and limits: It was about 180 TCR beta chains that were listed as cytomegalovirus-associated.

The CDR3 covers 14 residues. Losses at the gene ends were 4 bases for V and 4 bases for J; bases not matched to a gene: 3. CDR1 and CDR2 from the germline V gene are SGHVS and FQNEAQ. In the case of this clone: Its antigen remains unidentified.

The PCR contained 60 Vbeta and 13 Jbeta primers. Only in-frame clones appear in the TCRdb table, and some are missing; sequencing was by immunoSEQ multiplex PCR. The sample has hundreds of thousands of clones; less than 85% are singletons. The sequence was obtained from a man aged 18 to 35 in good health and CMV-seronegative. The chain employs TRBV7-8 and TRBJ2-3, with TRBD2 matching 9 bases. Material: PBMCs. The chain's CDR3 is CASSSRLAADTQYF. CDR3 nucleotides: TGTGCCAGCAGCTCTCGACTAGCGGCAGATACGCAGTATTTT.